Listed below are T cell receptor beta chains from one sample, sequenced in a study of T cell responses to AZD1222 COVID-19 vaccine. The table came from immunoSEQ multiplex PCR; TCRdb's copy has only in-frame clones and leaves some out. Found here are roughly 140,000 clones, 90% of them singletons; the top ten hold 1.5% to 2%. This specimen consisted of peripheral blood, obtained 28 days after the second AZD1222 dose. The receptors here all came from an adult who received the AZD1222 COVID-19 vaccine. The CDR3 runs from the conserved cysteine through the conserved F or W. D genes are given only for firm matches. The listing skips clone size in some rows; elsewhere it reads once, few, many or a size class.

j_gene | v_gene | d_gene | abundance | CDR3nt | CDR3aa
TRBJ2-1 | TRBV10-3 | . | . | TGTGCCATCACGGGGCAGGGCCACCTCCATGAGCAGTTCTTC | CAITGQGHLHEQFF
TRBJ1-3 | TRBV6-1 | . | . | TGTGCCAGCAGTGAAGCAACAGGAAGAGGCACCATATATTTT | CASSEATGRGTIYF
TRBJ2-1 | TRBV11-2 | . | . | TGTGCCAGCAGCTTGAGAGTAGAACAGGAGCAGTTCTTC | CASSLRVEQEQFF
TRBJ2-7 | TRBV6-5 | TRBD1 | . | TGTGCCAGCAGTTACTCGGACAGGGCCCTACTCGAGCAGTACTTC | CASSYSDRALLEQYF
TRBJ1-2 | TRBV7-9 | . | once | TGTGCCAGCAGCTTATTGGAGGGTTATGGCTACACCTTC | CASSLLEGYGYTF
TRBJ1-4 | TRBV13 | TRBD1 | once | TGTGCCAGCAGTCTTAATCCAGGGGGCCCTGGAAAACTGTTTTTT | CASSLNPGGPGKLFF
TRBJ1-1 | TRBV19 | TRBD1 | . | TGTGCCAGTAGTAAACAGGGGGCAGGCGGCACTGAAGCTTTCTTT | CASSKQGAGGTEAFF
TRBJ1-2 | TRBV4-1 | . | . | TGCGCCAGCAGCCAAGAGGGGATTAACTATGGCTACACCTTC | CASSQEGINYGYTF
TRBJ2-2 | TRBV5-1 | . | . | TGCGCCAGCAGCTGGAGTGCCAGTAACACCGGGGAGCTGTTTTTT | CASSWSASNTGELFF
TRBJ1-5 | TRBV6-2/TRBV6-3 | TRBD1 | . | TGTGCCAGCAGTACGCGGACAGGTCGCAATCAGCCCCAGCATTTT | CASSTRTGRNQPQHF
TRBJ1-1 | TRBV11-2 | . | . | TGTGCCAGCAGCTCCATCCTAGGGTCAGCTTTCTTT | CASSSILGSAFF
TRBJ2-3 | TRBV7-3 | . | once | TGTGCCAGCAGCTCCCGGGGGGACAACACAGATACGCAGTATTTT | CASSSRGDNTDTQYF
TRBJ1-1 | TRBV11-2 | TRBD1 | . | TGTGCCAGCAGCTTCGAACAGGGGGGTGAAGCTTTCTTT | CASSFEQGGEAFF
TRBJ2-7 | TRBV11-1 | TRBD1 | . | TGTGCCAGCAGCGCTGACTTGGGACAGGGAACCTACGAGCAGTACTTC | CASSADLGQGTYEQYF
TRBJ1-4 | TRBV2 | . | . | TGTGCCAGCAGTGACCAGGCAGGGCAGAGTGAAAAACTGTTTTTT | CASSDQAGQSEKLFF
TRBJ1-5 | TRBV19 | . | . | TGTGCCAGTAGTCGGGCCACGAATCAGCCCCAGCATTTT | CASSRATNQPQHF
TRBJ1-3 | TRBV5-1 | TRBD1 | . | TGCGCCAGCGCTCGGACAGGGATAGGCTCTGGAAACACCATATATTTT | CASARTGIGSGNTIYF
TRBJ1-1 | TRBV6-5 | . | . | TGTGCCAGCAGTTCCATCGGAGGAACTGAAGCTTTCTTT | CASSSIGGTEAFF
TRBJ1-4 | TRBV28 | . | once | TGTGCCAGCAATGAGGGGGGCGGTGAAAAACTGTTTTTT | CASNEGGGEKLFF
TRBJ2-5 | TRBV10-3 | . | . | TGTGCCATCAGTTCTAAAGAGGTGACCCAGTACTTC | CAISSKEVTQYF
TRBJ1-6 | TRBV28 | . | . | TGTGCCAGCGGGGGTTTATCCCTCCACTTT | CASGGLSLHF
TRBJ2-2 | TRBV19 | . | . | TGTGCCAGTAGTATAACGGGGTCGGCCGGGGAGCTGTTTTTT | CASSITGSAGELFF
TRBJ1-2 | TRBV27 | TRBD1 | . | TGTGCCAGCAGTTTTTCCGGGACAGGAATCTATGGCTACACCTTC | CASSFSGTGIYGYTF
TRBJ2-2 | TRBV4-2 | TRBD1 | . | TGTGCCAGCAGCCAAGAGACAGGGGGCACCGGGGAGCTGTTTTTT | CASSQETGGTGELFF
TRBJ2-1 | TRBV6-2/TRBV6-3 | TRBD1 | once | TGTGCCAGCAGTCCGGACAGGAGTGGGGCGAGTGAGCAGTTCTTC | CASSPDRSGASEQFF
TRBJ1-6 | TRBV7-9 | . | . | TGTGCCAGCAGGGGGGTGGGCAGGGTAGATAATTCACCCCTCCACTTT | CASRGVGRVDNSPLHF
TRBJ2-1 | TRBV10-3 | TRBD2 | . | TGTGCCATCAGTAAGGGGGGTAGCGGGGGGAATGAGCAGTTCTTC | CAISKGGSGGNEQFF
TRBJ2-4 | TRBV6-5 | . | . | TGTGCCAGCAGTTCCCGACAGGGCCGGGGGAACATTCAGTACTTC | CASSSRQGRGNIQYF